The 32 T cell receptor beta chains listed next were all sequenced from one sample in a study of T cells after yellow fever vaccination. TCRdb processed the 5' RACE reads anew with MiXCR; each CDR3 protein has one entry. The table records approximately 610,000 distinct CDR3 sequences, less than 20% of them present only once. The source material was PBMCs, sampled 5 days after the first yellow fever vaccination. The receptors originated from a man aged 18 to 30 who received the YFV17D yellow fever vaccine.

The CDR3 DNA reads as TGTGCCACCAGCAGAGATAAGGGATCTGGGGCCAACGTCCTGACTTTC. The encoded protein is CATSRDKGSGANVLTF. The chain uses TRBV15 and TRBJ2-6; D gene ambiguous. The CDR3 covers 16 residues. Germline lookup yields CDR1 LNHNV and CDR2 YYDKDF (reference sequence). Trimming took 0 bases from V and 1 from J, leaving 7 bases between them.

Only one count was recorded for this clonotype. In nucleotides, the CDR3 is TGTGCCAGTAGCCCCCAGGTGTTGGGCAATGAGCAGTTCTTC. The encoded protein is CASSPQVLGNEQFF. V gene TRBV19 combines with J gene TRBJ2-1; the D is unclear. The CDR3 has 14 residues. CDR1 is LNHDA and CDR2 is SQIVND in the germline V gene (reference sequence). V lost 6 bases and J 6 bases, leaving 15 bases between the germline ends.

This clonotype has only a few counts. The gene calls are TRBV12-3 or TRBV12-4 and TRBJ2-7; 8 nucleotides line up with TRBD1. J was trimmed by 4 bases and V by 6 bases; bases with no gene match: 5. This CDR3 has 13 amino acids. The CDR3 sequence is CASSQGAGYEQYF. CDR3 DNA sequence: TGTGCCAGCAGCCAGGGGGCTGGATACGAGCAGTACTTC.

This clonotype came up many times. CDR3 sequence (DNA): TGCGCCAGCAGCTTGGCCCTAGCGGGGGGCTACGAGCAGTACTTC. Translation gives CASSLALAGGYEQYF. The gene calls are TRBV5-1 and TRBJ2-7, with TRBD2 matching 11 bases. There are 15 residues in the CDR3. Trimming took 0 bases from V and 3 from J; bases not matched to a gene: 2. CDR1 SGHRS and CDR2 YFSETQ come from the germline V gene.

Only a few counts were recorded for this clonotype. The chain links TRBV5-1 to TRBJ2-3; 8 nucleotides match TRBD2. V trimming: 0 bases; J trimming: 5 bases; junction bases outside the gene matches: 5. Germline V gene data show CDR1 as SGHRS and CDR2 as YFSETQ. The CDR3 runs to 15 residues. CDR3 in amino acids: CASSLVAGGRDTQYF. The CDR3 coding sequence is TGCGCCAGCAGCTTGGTTGCGGGGGGAAGAGATACGCAGTATTTT. Full variable domain (remainder filled in from reference TRBV5-1 and TRBJ2-3): KAGVTQTPRYLIKTRGQQVTLSCSPISGHRSVSWYQQTPGQGLQFLFEYFSETQRNKGNFPGRFSGRQFSNSRSEMNVSTLELGDSALYLCASSLVAGGRDTQYFGPGTRLTVL.

This chain connects TRBV6-1 to TRBJ1-2; TRBD1 aligns across 12 bases. V trimming: 4 bases; J trimming: 3 bases; junction bases outside the gene matches: 9. Germline assignment: CDR1 MNHNS and CDR2 SASEGT. The CDR3 totals 17 residues. In DNA form, the CDR3 reads TGTGCCAGCAGTGTTCGGGACAGGGGGCTTTGGGACTATGGCTACACCTTC. Its protein product is CASSVRDRGLWDYGYTF.

The rearrangement links TRBV7-9 to TRBJ2-3; TRBD2 agrees at 9 bases. The CDR3 runs to 13 residues. The J segment lost 2 bases and the V segment lost 9 bases, leaving 3 bases of the junction unmatched. Germline V lookup: CDR1 SEHNR, CDR2 FQNEAQ (reference sequence). CDR3 coding DNA: TGTGCCAGTACTAGCGGGCTCACAGATACGCAGTATTTT. Protein sequence: CASTSGLTDTQYF.

The chain couples TRBV30 to TRBJ2-1; the D call may be TRBD1 or TRBD2 (5 bases each). Looked up from germline, CDR1 is GTSNPN and CDR2 is SVGIG (reference sequence). The length of the CDR3 is 17 residues. V lost 0 bases, J lost 4 bases, and 19 bases lay in between. CDR3 amino acids: CAWSVSPPGRPYNEQFF. CDR3 in DNA: TGTGCCTGGAGTGTAAGCCCCCCGGGACGGCCTTACAATGAGCAGTTCTTC.

DNA of the CDR3: TGTGCCAGCAGCTTCCAGTGGAGGGGGGGGGAGACTGAAGCTTTCTTT. Protein product: CASSFQWRGGETEAFF. This rearrangement joins TRBV7-9 to TRBJ1-1, with D perhaps matching TRBD1 (6 bases). CDR3 length: 16 residues. The germline gives CDR1 SEHNR, CDR2 FQNEAQ (reference sequence). Trimming stripped 3 bases from V and 5 bases from J, with 19 bases between.

The V call is TRBV10-3, the J call TRBJ2-4; 7 bases align to TRBD1. V dropped 10 bases and J dropped 0; count of bases not matched to a gene: 6. CDR3 length: 14 amino acids. The germline V gene encodes CDR1 ENHRY and CDR2 SYGVKD. CDR3 in DNA: TGTGCCACCTGGGACAGTCTAGCCAAAAACATTCAGTACTTC. This translates into CATWDSLAKNIQYF.

There are many counts of this clonotype. This chain uses TRBV7-2 with TRBJ1-2; D is uncertain. Germline loops: CDR1 SGHTA, CDR2 FQGNSA. This CDR3 is built from 17 residues. Trimming pared 5 bases from V and 0 bases from J, leaving 19 bases between. CDR3 residues: CASSPQRASSSNYGYTF. In DNA form, the CDR3 reads TGTGCCAGCAGCCCCCAACGGGCCTCGTCCTCTAACTATGGCTACACCTTC.

The gene calls are TRBV9 and TRBJ2-2; TRBD1 matches 8 bases. Germline V lookup: CDR1 SGDLS, CDR2 YYNGEE. The CDR3 has 16 residues. V lost 4 bases to trimming and J lost 3 bases; unmatched junction nucleotides: 8. The CDR3 reads CASSLRTGRDTGELFF. The DNA of the CDR3 is TGTGCCAGCAGCTTACGGACAGGGCGGGACACCGGGGAGCTGTTTTTT.

This clonotype was detected only a few times. The chain employs TRBV6-4 and TRBJ1-2; D remains unclear. Trimming took 3 bases from V and 4 from J, leaving 18 bases between them. This CDR3 contains 16 residues. Germline CDR1 MRHNA, CDR2 SNTAGT. CDR3: CASSEEPAGPFYGYTF. Here the CDR3 DNA reads TGTGCCAGCAGTGAAGAGCCCGCTGGGCCATTCTATGGCTACACCTTC.

The chain carries TRBV5-1 and TRBJ1-1; TRBD1 matches at 7 bases. Germline loops: CDR1 SGHRS, CDR2 YFSETQ. The CDR3 is made up of 13 amino acids. Trimming took 4 bases from V and 8 from J; bases not matched to a gene: 8. The CDR3 nucleotides read TGCGCCAGCAGCCTAGACAGGGTCCAGGAAGCTTTCTTT. Protein sequence: CASSLDRVQEAFF.

CDR3 loop: CASRILQTGTDTQYF. The CDR3 coding sequence is TGTGCCAGCAGAATTCTACAAACCGGCACAGATACGCAGTATTTT. This chain links TRBV5-4 with TRBJ2-3; D unresolved. This CDR3 spans 15 amino acids. In germline, CDR1 is SGHNT, CDR2 YYREEE (reference sequence). Trimming shortened V by 5 bases and J by 1 base, and 14 bases separated the two germline ends.

The chain employs TRBV5-1 and TRBJ1-6; perhaps TRBD1 as D (5 bases). With 7 bases removed from V and 9 bases from J, the gap between germline ends came to 20 bases. Germline CDR1 and CDR2: SGHRS and YFSETQ. The CDR3 has 15 amino acids. In DNA, the CDR3 is TGCGCCAGCCGAACCCCAGGGCTTCCAGGTTCACCCCTCCACTTT. Translation: CASRTPGLPGSPLHF.

V gene TRBV10-3 combines with J gene TRBJ2-3, with D hard to call. Germline CDR1 ENHRY, CDR2 SYGVKD. The CDR3 loop spans 13 amino acids. The V and J ends lost 2 bases and 4 bases respectively, with 7 bases between them. The CDR3 DNA reads TGTGCCATCAGTGAGGGTTGGTCAGATACGCAGTATTTT. Translating gives CAISEGWSDTQYF.

This clonotype has ten or more counts. CDR3 sequence: CASSPMFGDDYGYTF. The CDR3 bases are TGTGCCAGCAGCCCAATGTTCGGGGACGACTATGGCTACACCTTC. The chain employs TRBV7-9 and TRBJ1-2; TRBD1 is a possible D gene (5 bases). The CDR3 has 15 residues. Per the germline V gene, CDR1 is SEHNR and CDR2 is FQNEAQ (reference sequence). The V and J ends lost 5 bases and 3 bases respectively, with 16 bases between them.

The gene calls are TRBV6-2 or TRBV6-3 and TRBJ2-1, with a tentative D call TRBD1 (7 bases). This CDR3 contains 18 residues. V lost 4 bases and J lost 0, with 19 bases in between. The germline gives CDR1 MNHEY, CDR2 SVGEGT. CDR3 nucleotide sequence: TGTGCCAGCAGTTCCCCAATATCCCAGGGGGGCTCCTACAATGAGCAGTTCTTC. This gives the protein CASSSPISQGGSYNEQFF.

This clonotype was observed a few times. This chain uses TRBV3-1 with TRBJ2-7; the D gene is possibly TRBD2 (7 bases). CDR1 is LGHDT, CDR2 YNNKEL, per germline (reference sequence). The CDR3 spans 18 residues. V shed 3 bases and J shed 0 bases, with 21 bases lying between them. This CDR3 reads CASSHSLRGGASSYEQYF. The DNA of the CDR3 is TGTGCCAGCAGCCATTCCCTGAGGGGGGGGGCCTCCTCCTACGAGCAGTACTTC.

This rearrangement joins TRBV7-9 to TRBJ2-3; 8 nucleotides match TRBD2. Germline V gene data show CDR1 as SEHNR and CDR2 as FQNEAQ (reference sequence). The CDR3 has 15 residues. V gave up 2 bases and J gave up 3 bases; unmatched junction bases: 4. The DNA for the CDR3 is TGTGCCAGCAGCTTAACGGGAGGGTGGACAGATACGCAGTATTTT. Translated, it gives CASSLTGGWTDTQYF.

J is TRBJ2-2 and V is TRBV6-5, with a weak D call TRBD1 (7 bases). The germline V gene encodes CDR1 MNHEY and CDR2 SVGAGI. The CDR3 has 16 residues. V shed 2 bases and J shed 6 bases, with 16 bases lying between them. CDR3 region: CASSYRAAGGSGELFF. The CDR3 coding sequence is TGTGCCAGCAGTTACCGGGCGGCAGGGGGGTCCGGGGAGCTGTTTTTT.

This clonotype occurred many times. The V and J genes are TRBV29-1 and TRBJ2-4, with a tentative D call TRBD2 (5 bases). Trimming cost V 6 bases and J 8 bases, with 11 bases left between them. Germline CDR1 SQVTM, CDR2 ANQGSEA. CDR3 length: 11 amino acids. CDR3 DNA sequence: TGCAGCGTCGACGCCGGGGACATTCAGTACTTC. Translating gives CSVDAGDIQYF.

This clonotype was seen a few times. The J gene is TRBJ2-7, the V gene TRBV6-4, with D unclear. This CDR3 spans 14 amino acids. Trimming pared 2 bases from V and 4 bases from J, leaving 12 bases between. In germline, CDR1 is MRHNA, CDR2 SNTAGT. DNA of the CDR3: TGTGCCAGCAGTGACGGTCGGTGGATGTACGAGCAGTACGTC. Translating gives CASSDGRWMYEQYV.

The V and J genes are TRBV30 and TRBJ1-5, with no clear D. Per the germline V gene, CDR1 is GTSNPN and CDR2 is SVGIG (reference sequence). V was pared by 2 bases and J by 0 bases, with 5 bases between. CDR3 length: 13 amino acids. The CDR3 loop reads CAWSSHSNQPQHF. CDR3 in DNA: TGTGCCTGGAGTTCTCATAGCAATCAGCCCCAGCATTTT. Variable domain in full (rest from reference TRBV30 and TRBJ1-5): SQTIHQWPATLVQPVGSPLSLECTVEGTSNPNLYWYRQAAGRGLQLLFYSVGIGQISSEVPQNLSASRPQDRQFILSSKKLLLSDSGFYLCAWSSHSNQPQHFGDGTRLSIL.

The V and J genes are TRBV7-2 and TRBJ2-4; D is ambiguous. Trimming shortened V by 5 bases and J by 8 bases, and 10 bases separated the two germline ends. This CDR3 spans 12 amino acids. Germline assignment: CDR1 SGHTA and CDR2 FQGNSA. CDR3 region: CASSVGWDIQYF. CDR3 sequence (DNA): TGTGCCAGCAGCGTCGGGTGGGACATTCAGTACTTC.

The chain employs TRBV23-1 and TRBJ1-1, with 8 bases that match TRBD1. Being an ORF, TRBV23-1 has a function that is uncertain. With 8 bases clipped from V and 1 base from J, the junction kept 12 bases outside the gene matches. The CDR3 spans 16 residues. The CDR3 loop reads CASRQKGQGENTEAFF. CDR3 coding DNA: TGCGCCAGCCGGCAAAAAGGACAGGGAGAGAACACTGAAGCTTTCTTT.

The sample holds a few counts of this clonotype. Here the CDR3 reads CATSRGDLAGYTF. As DNA, the CDR3 is TGTGCCACCAGCAGGGGGGATCTGGCGGGCTACACCTTC. This chain connects TRBV15 to TRBJ1-2, with D perhaps matching TRBD1 (5 bases). With 3 bases removed from V and 8 bases from J, the gap between germline ends came to 13 bases. CDR3 length: 13 residues. The germline V gene has CDR1 LNHNV and CDR2 YYDKDF (reference sequence). The complete variable domain, with remaining parts taken from reference TRBV15 and TRBJ1-2, reads DAMVIQNPRYQVTQFGKPVTLSCSQTLNHNVMYWYQQKSSQAPKLLFHYYDKDFNNEADTPDNFQSRRPNTSFCFLDIRSPGLGDTAMYLCATSRGDLAGYTFGSGTRLTVV.

This clonotype was counted ten times or more. The chain couples TRBV6-1 to TRBJ2-1, with 8 bases that match TRBD1. The CDR3 totals 15 residues. Germline CDR1 and CDR2: MNHNS and SASEGT. J was trimmed by 0 bases and V by 6 bases; bases with no gene match: 4. The CDR3 bases are TGTGCCAGCAGCCAAACAGGGGGCTCCTACAATGAGCAGTTCTTC. This codes for CASSQTGGSYNEQFF.

This clonotype has just a few counts. The chain recombines TRBV6-2 or TRBV6-3 with TRBJ2-7; D remains ambiguous. The CDR3 consists of 11 residues. The V end lost 5 bases, the J end lost 4 bases, and 6 bases lay between the germline ends. Germline V gives CDR1 MNHEY, CDR2 SVGEGT. The CDR3 loop reads CASSHLYEQYF. Written as DNA, the CDR3 is TGTGCCAGCAGTCACCTATACGAGCAGTACTTC.

This clonotype was seen only a few times. The chain joins TRBV6-2 or TRBV6-3 to TRBJ2-1, with 11 bases identical to TRBD2. Trimming at V came to 3 bases and at J to 5 bases, leaving 9 bases not matched to a gene. CDR3 length: 17 amino acids. The germline V gene has CDR1 MNHEY and CDR2 SVGEGT. The DNA for the CDR3 is TGTGCCAGCAGTTATCCTAGCGGGGGGCCCAAACACAATGAGCAGTTCTTC. Translating gives CASSYPSGGPKHNEQFF.

This chain joins TRBV7-9 and TRBJ2-7; D is uncertain. CDR1 is SEHNR, CDR2 FQNEAQ, per germline (reference sequence). The CDR3 has 14 residues. V dropped 4 bases and J dropped 3 bases, with 13 bases sitting between them. In DNA form, the CDR3 reads TGTGCCAGCAGCTCAAACAGAAAATTCTACGAGCAGTACGTC. This gives the protein CASSSNRKFYEQYV.